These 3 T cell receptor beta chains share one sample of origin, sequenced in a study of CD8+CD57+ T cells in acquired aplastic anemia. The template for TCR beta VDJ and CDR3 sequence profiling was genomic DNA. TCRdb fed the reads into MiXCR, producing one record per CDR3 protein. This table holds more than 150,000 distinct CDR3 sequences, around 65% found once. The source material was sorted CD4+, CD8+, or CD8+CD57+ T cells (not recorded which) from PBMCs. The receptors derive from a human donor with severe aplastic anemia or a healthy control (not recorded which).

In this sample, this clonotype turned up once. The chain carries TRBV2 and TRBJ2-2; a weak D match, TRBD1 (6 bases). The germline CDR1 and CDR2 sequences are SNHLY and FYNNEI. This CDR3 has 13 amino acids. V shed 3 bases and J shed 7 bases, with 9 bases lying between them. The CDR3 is CASSDARGGELFF. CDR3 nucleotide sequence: TGTGCCAGCAGTGACGCCAGGGGCGGGGAGCTGTTTTTT.

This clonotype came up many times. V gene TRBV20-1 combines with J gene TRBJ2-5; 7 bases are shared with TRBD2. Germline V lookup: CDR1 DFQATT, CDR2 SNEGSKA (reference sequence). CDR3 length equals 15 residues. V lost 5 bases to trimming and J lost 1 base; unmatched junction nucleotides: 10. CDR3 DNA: TGCAGTGCTGGGGGGGGAAGAAGGGTCCAAGAGACCCAGTACTTC. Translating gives CSAGGGRRVQETQYF.

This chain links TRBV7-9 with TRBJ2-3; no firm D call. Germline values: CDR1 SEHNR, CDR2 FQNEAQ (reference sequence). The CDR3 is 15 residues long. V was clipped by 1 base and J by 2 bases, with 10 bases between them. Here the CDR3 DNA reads TGTGCCAGCAGCTTAGTAAGTGGTTTCACAGATACGCAGTATTTT. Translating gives CASSLVSGFTDTQYF.